The TCR beta chain under discussion was sequenced for a study of identical twins. General study results and limits: High-abundance cord blood beta clonotypes had fewer insertions; memory repertoires showed none. Twin-shared out-of-frame alpha sequences were enriched for low generation probability.

A universal primer site was added by template switching, and unique molecular identifiers were carried by the cDNA. TCRdb re-derived calls from the 5' RACE reads in MiXCR, one entry per CDR3 protein. Among approximately 600,000 distinct CDR3 sequences listed, about 7% were seen once. V shed 6 bases and J shed 0 bases, with 12 bases lying between them. CDR1 is DFQATT, CDR2 SNEGSKA, per germline (reference sequence). This CDR3 has 13 residues. Healthy Caucasians were all of the donors. Concerning this clonotype: Its target is not known.

The sample was also linked to a second study, of yellow fever vaccine responses in identical twins.

J is TRBJ2-7 and V is TRBV20-1; the D gene is possibly TRBD1 (5 bases). This receptor was taken from a woman aged 18-29 years in good health. Sequencing was performed on PBMCs. CDR3 region: CSADLGVSYEQYF. In nucleotides, the CDR3 is TGCAGTGCAGACCTAGGGGTCTCCTACGAGCAGTACTTC.